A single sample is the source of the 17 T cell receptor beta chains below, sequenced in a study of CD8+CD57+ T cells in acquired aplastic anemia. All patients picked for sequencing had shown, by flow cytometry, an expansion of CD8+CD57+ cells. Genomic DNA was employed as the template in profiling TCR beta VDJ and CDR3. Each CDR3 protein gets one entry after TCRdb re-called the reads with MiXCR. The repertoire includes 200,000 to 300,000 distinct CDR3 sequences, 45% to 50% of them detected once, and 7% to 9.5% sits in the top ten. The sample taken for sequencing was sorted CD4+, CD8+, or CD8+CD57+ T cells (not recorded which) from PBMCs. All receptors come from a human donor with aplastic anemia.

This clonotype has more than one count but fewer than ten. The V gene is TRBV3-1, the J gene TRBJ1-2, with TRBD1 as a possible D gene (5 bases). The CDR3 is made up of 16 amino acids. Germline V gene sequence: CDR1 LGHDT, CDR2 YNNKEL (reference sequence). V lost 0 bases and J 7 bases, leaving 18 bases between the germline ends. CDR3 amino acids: CASSQDRGGEGRGYTF. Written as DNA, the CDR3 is TGTGCCAGCAGCCAAGATCGAGGAGGGGAGGGTCGTGGCTACACCTTC.

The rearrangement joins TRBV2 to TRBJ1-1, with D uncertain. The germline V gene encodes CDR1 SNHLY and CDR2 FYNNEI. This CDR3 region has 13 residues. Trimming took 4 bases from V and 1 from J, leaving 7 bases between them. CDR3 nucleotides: TGTGCCAGCAGTGCGGTCACGAACACTGAAGCTTTCTTT. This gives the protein CASSAVTNTEAFF.

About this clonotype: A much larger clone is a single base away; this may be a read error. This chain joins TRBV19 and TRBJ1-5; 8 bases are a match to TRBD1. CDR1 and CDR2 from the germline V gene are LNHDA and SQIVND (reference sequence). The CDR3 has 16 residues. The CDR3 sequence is CASRIGQGYGNQPQHF. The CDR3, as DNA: TGTGCCAGTAGAATAGGACAGGGCTATGGCAATCAGCCCCAGCATTTT.

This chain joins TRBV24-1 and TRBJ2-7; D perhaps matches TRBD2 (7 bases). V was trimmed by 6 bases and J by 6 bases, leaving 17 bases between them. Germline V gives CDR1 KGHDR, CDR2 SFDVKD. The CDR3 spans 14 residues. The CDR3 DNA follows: TGTGCCACCAGTTTAGGGGGAGGGAATTCCGAGCAGTACTTC. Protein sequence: CATSLGGGNSEQYF.

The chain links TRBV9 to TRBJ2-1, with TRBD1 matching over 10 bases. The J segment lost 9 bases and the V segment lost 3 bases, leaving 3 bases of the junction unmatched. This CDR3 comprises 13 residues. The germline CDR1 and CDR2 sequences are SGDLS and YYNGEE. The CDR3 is CASSGGDRGEQFF. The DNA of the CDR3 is TGTGCCAGCAGCGGAGGGGACAGGGGTGAGCAGTTCTTC.

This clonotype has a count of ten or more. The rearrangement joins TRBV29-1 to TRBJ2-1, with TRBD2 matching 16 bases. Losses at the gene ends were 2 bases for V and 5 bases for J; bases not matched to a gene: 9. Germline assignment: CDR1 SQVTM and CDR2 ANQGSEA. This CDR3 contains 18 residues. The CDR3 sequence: CSVEPGLAGGPSDNEQFF. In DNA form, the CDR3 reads TGCAGCGTTGAACCGGGACTAGCGGGAGGGCCCTCGGACAATGAGCAGTTCTTC.

As DNA, the CDR3 is TGTGCCAGCAGCAGGACTAGCGGGGGGCTAGATACGCAGTATTTT. Protein sequence: CASSRTSGGLDTQYF. The genes are TRBV7-9 and TRBJ2-3; TRBD2 aligns across 14 bases. This CDR3 has 15 residues. The V segment lost 5 bases and the J segment 5 bases; nucleotides outside the gene matches: 3. CDR1 SEHNR and CDR2 FQNEAQ come from the germline V gene (reference sequence).

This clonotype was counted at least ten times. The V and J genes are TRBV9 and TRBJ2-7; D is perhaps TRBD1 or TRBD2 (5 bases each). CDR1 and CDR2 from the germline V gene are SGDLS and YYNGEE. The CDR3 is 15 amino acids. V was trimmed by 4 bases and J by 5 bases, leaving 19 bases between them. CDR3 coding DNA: TGTGCCAGCAGCCCCCGGACGAGAGGGGTCCACGAGCAGTACTTC. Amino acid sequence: CASSPRTRGVHEQYF.

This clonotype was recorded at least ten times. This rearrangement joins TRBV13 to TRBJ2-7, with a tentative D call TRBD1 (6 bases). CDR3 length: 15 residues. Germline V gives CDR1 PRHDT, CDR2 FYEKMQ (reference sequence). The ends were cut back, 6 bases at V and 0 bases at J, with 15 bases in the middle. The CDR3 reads CASSTPGANSYEQYF. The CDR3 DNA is TGTGCCAGCAGTACGCCAGGGGCCAACTCCTACGAGCAGTACTTC. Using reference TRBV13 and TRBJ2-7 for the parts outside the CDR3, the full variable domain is AAGVIQSPRHLIKEKRETATLKCYPIPRHDTVYWYQQGPGQDPQFLISFYEKMQSDKGSIPDRFSAQQFSDYHSELNMSSLELGDSALYFCASSTPGANSYEQYFGPGTRLTVT.

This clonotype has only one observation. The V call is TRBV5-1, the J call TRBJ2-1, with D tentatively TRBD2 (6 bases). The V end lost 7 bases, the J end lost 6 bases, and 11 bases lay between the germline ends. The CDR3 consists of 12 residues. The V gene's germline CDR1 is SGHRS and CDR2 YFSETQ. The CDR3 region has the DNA TGCGCCAGCGGGCAGGGAGGCAATGAGCAGTTCTTC. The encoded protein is CASGQGGNEQFF.

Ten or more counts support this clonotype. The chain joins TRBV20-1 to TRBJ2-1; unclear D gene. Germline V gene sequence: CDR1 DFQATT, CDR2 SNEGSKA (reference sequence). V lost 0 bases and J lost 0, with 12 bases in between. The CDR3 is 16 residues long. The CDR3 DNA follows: TGCAGTGCTAGAGATTTTGCCACCCACTCCTACAATGAGCAGTTCTTC. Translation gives CSARDFATHSYNEQFF.

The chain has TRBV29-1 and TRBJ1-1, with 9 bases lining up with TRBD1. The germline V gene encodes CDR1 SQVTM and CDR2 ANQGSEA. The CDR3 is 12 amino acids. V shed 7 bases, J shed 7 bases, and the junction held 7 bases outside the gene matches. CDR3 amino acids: CSGRTGENEAFF. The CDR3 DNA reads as TGCAGCGGAAGGACAGGGGAGAATGAAGCTTTCTTT.

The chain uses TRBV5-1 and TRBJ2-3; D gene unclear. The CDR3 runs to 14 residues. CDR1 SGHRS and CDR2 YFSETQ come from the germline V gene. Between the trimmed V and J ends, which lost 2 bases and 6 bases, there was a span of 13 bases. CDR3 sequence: CASSLGQYSDTQYF. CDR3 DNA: TGCGCCAGCAGCTTAGGGCAGTATTCGGATACGCAGTATTTT.

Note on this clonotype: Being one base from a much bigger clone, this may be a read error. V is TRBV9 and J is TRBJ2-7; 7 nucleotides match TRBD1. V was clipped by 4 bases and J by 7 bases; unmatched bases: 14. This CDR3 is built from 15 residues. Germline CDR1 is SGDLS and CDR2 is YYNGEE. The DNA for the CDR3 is TGTGCCAGCAGCCTCCGGGACAGCGCGAACAATGAGCAGTACTTC. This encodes CASSLRDSANNEQYF.

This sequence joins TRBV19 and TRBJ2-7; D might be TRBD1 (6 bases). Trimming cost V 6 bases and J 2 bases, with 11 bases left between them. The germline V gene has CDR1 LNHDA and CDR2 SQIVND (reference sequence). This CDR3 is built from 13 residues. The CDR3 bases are TGTGCCAGTAGCTTGGACAGCGCCTACGAGCAGTACTTC. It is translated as CASSLDSAYEQYF.

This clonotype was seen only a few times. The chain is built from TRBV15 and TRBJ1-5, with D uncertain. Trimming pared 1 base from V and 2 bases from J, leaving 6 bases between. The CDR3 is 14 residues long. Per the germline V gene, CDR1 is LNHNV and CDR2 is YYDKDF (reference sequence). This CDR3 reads CATSRVGGNQPQHF. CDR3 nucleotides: TGTGCCACCAGCAGAGTAGGAGGCAATCAGCCCCAGCATTTT.

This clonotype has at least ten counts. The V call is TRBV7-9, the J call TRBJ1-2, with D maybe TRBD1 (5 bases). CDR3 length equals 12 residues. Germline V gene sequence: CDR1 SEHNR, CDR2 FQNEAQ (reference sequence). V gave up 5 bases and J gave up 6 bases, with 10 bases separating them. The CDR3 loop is CASSPPGHGYTF. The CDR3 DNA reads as TGTGCCAGCAGCCCCCCGGGGCATGGCTACACCTTC.